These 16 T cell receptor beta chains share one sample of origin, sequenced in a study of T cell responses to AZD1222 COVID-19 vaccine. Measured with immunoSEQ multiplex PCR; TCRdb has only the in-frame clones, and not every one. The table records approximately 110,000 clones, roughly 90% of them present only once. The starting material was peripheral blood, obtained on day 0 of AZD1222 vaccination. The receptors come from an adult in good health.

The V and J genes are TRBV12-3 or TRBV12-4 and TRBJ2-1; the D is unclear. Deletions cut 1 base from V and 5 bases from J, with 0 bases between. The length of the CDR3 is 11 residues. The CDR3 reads CASSLDNEQFF. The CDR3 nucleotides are TGTGCCAGCAGTTTAGACAATGAGCAGTTCTTC.

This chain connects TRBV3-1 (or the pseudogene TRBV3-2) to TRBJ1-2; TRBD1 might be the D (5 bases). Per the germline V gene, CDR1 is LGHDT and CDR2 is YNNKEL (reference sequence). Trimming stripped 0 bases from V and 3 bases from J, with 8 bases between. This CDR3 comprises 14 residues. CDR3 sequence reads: CASSQEGDYYGYTF. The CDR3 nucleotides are TGTGCCAGCAGCCAAGAAGGGGACTACTATGGCTACACCTTC.

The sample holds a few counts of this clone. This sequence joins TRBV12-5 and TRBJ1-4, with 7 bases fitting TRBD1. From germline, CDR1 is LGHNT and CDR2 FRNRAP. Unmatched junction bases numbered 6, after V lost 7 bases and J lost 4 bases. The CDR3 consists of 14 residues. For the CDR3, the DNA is TGTGCTAGTGCCCCGGGACAGTTTAATGAAAAACTGTTTTTT. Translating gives CASAPGQFNEKLFF.

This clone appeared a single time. The CDR3 is CASSQRPLENTEAFF. DNA for the CDR3: TGCGCCAGCAGTCAACGGCCCTTAGAGAACACTGAAGCTTTCTTT. This chain connects TRBV23-1 to TRBJ1-1, with D hard to call. TRBV23-1 is given ORF status, its function remaining uncertain. The germline V and J ends were trimmed by 2 bases and 1 base, with 11 bases remaining between them. This CDR3 comprises 15 residues.

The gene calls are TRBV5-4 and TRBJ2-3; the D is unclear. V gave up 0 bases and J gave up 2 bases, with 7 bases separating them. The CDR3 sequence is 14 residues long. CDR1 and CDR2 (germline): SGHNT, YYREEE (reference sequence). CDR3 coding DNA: TGTGCCAGCAGCTTGGGACTTTCCACAGATACGCAGTATTTT. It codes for CASSLGLSTDTQYF. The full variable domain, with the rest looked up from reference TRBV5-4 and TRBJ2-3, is ETGVTQSPTHLIKTRGQQVTLRCSSQSGHNTVSWYQQALGQGPQFIFQYYREEENGRGNFPPRFSGLQFPNYSSELNVNALELDDSALYLCASSLGLSTDTQYFGPGTRLTVL.

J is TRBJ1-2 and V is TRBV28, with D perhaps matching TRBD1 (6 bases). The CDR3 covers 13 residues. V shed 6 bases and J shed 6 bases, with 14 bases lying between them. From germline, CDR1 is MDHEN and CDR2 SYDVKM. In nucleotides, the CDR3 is TGTGCCAGCAGATCCCAATCAGGGGATGGCTACACCTTC. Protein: CASRSQSGDGYTF.

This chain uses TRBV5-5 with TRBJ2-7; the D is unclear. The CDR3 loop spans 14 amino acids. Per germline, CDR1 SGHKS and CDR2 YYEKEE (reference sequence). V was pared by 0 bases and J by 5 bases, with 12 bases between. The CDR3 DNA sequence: TGTGCCAGCAGCTTGGTAACGGTTTTGAACGAGCAGTACTTC. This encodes CASSLVTVLNEQYF.

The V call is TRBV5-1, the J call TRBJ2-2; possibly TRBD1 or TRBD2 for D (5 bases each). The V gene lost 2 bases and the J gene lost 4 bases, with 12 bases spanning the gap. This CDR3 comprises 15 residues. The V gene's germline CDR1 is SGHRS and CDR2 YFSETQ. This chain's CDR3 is CASSFGQGVTGELFF. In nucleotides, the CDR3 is TGCGCCAGCAGCTTCGGGCAGGGAGTCACCGGGGAGCTGTTTTTT.

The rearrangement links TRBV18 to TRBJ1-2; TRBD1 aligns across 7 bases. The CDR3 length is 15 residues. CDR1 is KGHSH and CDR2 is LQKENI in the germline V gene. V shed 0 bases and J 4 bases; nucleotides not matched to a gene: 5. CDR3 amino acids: CASSPPQGSSYGYTF. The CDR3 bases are TGTGCCAGCTCACCACCACAGGGGTCAAGCTATGGCTACACCTTC.

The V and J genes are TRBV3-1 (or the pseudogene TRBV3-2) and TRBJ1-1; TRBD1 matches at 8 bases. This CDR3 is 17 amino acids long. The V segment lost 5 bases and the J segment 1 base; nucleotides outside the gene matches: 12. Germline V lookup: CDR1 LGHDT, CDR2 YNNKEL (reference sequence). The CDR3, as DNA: TGTGCCAGCAGCGCAATGCTTCAGGGGGCGCCGAACACTGAAGCTTTCTTT. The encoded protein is CASSAMLQGAPNTEAFF.

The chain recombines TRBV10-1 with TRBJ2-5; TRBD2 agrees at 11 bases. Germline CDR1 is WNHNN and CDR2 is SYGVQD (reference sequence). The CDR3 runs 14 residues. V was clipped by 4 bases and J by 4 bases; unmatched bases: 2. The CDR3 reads CASSGLAGTETQYF. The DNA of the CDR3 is TGCGCCAGCAGTGGACTAGCGGGAACAGAGACCCAGTACTTC.

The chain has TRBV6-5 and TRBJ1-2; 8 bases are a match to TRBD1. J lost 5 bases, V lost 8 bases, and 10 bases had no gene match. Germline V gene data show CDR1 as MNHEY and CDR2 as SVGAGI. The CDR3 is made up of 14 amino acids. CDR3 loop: CASATGESQYGYTF. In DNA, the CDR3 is TGTGCCAGCGCGACAGGGGAGTCCCAATATGGCTACACCTTC.

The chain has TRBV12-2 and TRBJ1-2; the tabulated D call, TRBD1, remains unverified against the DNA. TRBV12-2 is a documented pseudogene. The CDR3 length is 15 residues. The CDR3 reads CATGQGLITVYGYTF. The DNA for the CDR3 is TGTGCAACAGGACAGGGGCTAATTACAGTCTATGGCTACACCTTC.

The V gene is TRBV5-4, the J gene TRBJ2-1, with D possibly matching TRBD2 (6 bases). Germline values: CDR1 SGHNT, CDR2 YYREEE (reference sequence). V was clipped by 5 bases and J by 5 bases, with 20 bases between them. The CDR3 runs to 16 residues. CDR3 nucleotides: TGTGCCAGCAGTCCTACCTCGGGGGTACGGAACAATGAGCAGTTCTTC. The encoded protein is CASSPTSGVRNNEQFF.

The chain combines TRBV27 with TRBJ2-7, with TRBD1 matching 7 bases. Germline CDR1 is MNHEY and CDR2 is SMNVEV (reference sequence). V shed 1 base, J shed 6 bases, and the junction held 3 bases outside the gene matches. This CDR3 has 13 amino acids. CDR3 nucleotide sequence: TGTGCCAGCAGTTTATACAGGGGTTTCGAGCAGTACTTC. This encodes CASSLYRGFEQYF.

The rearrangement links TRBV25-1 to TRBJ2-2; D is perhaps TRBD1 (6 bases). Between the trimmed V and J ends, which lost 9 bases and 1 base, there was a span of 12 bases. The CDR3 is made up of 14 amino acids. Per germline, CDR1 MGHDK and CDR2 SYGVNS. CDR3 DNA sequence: TGTGCCAGTGCCTCGACAGGGAACACCGGGGAGCTGTTTTTT. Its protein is CASASTGNTGELFF. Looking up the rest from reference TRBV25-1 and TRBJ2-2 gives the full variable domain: EADIYQTPRYLVIGTGKKITLECSQTMGHDKMYWYQQDPGMELHLIHYSYGVNSTEKGDLSSESTVSRIRTEHFPLTLESARPSHTSQYLCASASTGNTGELFFGEGSRLTVL.